This T cell receptor beta chain was recorded in a study of blood T cell repertoires in COVID-19. Across the study: Samples of COVID-19 (acute and convalescent) were obtained from the United States, Italy and Spain. PBMCs, B-cell-depleted T cells, or T cells provided the cDNA or gDNA that made up the material.

TCRdb's copy holds only in-frame clones and misses some; the assay was immunoSEQ multiplex PCR. There are 93,000 or so clones in the sample; approximately 87% occur only once, and 13% lies in the top ten. The CDR3 length is 15 residues. Deletions cut 1 base from V and 4 bases from J, with 12 bases between. Germline V CDR1 and CDR2: SGHTA, FQGNSA. The V call is TRBV7-2, the J call TRBJ2-3, with D possibly matching TRBD1 (5 bases). This TCR was sampled from a human donor in a cohort sampled during active or convalescent COVID-19. Sequencing used peripheral blood. The CDR3 sequence: CASSLVGLRSDTQYF. Here the CDR3 DNA reads TGTGCCAGCAGCTTAGTGGGGCTGAGGTCAGATACGCAGTATTTT.